Listed below are T cell receptor beta chains from one sample, sequenced in a study of cytomegalovirus exposure and HLA in healthy donors. The data were produced by immunoSEQ multiplex PCR, yet TCRdb's version contains in-frame clones alone and is incomplete. Of some 20,000 clones in the sample, around 80% were seen once. Sample: PBMCs. The receptors come from a human donor in good health. CDR3s leave out the opening cysteine and the closing phenylalanine or tryptophan. Fields, in order: V gene, D gene, CDR3 protein. The D gene is left open where the match is weak.

V: TRBV2
D: TRBD1
CDR3: ASGGQGVQETQY

V: TRBV4-1
D: .
CDR3: ASSQPTGLRYGYT

V: TRBV7-6
D: .
CDR3: ASSYRDTYNEQF

V: TRBV6-1
D: .
CDR3: ASSDQDLGQY

V: TRBV7-6
D: TRBD2
CDR3: ASSFSLSGGETDTQY

V: TRBV5-5
D: TRBD1
CDR3: ASSSVPGQGATDTQY

V: TRBV11-1
D: TRBD1
CDR3: ASSRTGQGARYGYT

V: TRBV18
D: .
CDR3: ASSPTGDFYGYT

V: TRBV10-3
D: TRBD1
CDR3: AISESGGHRGTAF

V: TRBV27
D: TRBD2
CDR3: ASRLAERTDTQY

V: TRBV5-4
D: .
CDR3: ASTVPGLKQNIQY

V: TRBV7-2
D: .
CDR3: ASSLVLRFDSPLH

V: TRBV27
D: .
CDR3: GLGGVRVRTEAF

V: TRBV4-1
D: TRBD1
CDR3: ASSQITGVSYEQY